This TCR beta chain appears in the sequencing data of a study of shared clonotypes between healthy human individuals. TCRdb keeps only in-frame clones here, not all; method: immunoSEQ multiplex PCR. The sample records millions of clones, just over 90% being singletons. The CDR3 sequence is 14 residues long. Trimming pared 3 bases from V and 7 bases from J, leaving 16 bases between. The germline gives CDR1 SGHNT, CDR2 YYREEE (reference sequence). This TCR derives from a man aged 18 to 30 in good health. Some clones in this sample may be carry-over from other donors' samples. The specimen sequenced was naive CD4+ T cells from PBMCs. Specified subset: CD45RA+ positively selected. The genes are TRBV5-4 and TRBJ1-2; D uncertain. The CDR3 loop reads CASSYPRVVGGYTF. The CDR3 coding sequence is TGTGCCAGCAGCTACCCACGGGTGGTCGGTGGCTACACCTTC.